This passage covers 28 T cell receptor beta chains from one sample sequenced in a study of blood T cell repertoires in COVID-19. Using immunoSEQ multiplex PCR, the repertoire was profiled, and TCRdb retains in-frame clones only, with some absent. Altogether roughly 120,000 clones are present, roughly nine tenths being singletons, with the ten largest covering 3.5% to 5.5%. Source material: peripheral blood. The receptors derive from a man aged 60 to 69 with COVID-19, enrolled during active disease.

The chain uses TRBV11-3 and TRBJ2-5; D is perhaps TRBD2 (5 bases). CDR1 SGHNT and CDR2 YENEEA come from the germline V gene. This CDR3 is 13 amino acids long. The ends were cut back, 5 bases at V and 4 bases at J, with 11 bases in the middle. CDR3 amino acids: CASSPTSRETQYF. CDR3 nucleotide sequence: TGTGCCAGCAGCCCAACTAGTCGAGAGACCCAGTACTTC.

The rearrangement uses TRBV30 and TRBJ2-1; D might be TRBD2 (6 bases). The germline V gene has CDR1 GTSNPN and CDR2 SVGIG (reference sequence). The V end lost 4 bases, the J end lost 0 bases, and 13 bases lay between the germline ends. The CDR3 extends over 15 amino acids. CDR3 region: CAWTHGSRSYNEQFF. The CDR3 region has the DNA TGTGCCTGGACCCACGGGAGCCGCTCCTACAATGAGCAGTTCTTC.

This chain connects TRBV2 to TRBJ2-3; TRBD2 might be the D (6 bases). The CDR3 contains 14 residues. The V end lost 8 bases, the J end lost 3 bases, and 15 bases lay between the germline ends. CDR1 SNHLY and CDR2 FYNNEI come from the germline V gene. CDR3 nucleotide sequence: TGTGCCAGCTCAGGAGGGTGGGCTACAGATACGCAGTATTTT. This translates into CASSGGWATDTQYF.

This chain links TRBV2 with TRBJ2-7; D is uncertain. This CDR3 region has 13 residues. Trimming removed 8 bases from V and 0 bases from J, with 11 bases in between. The germline V gene encodes CDR1 SNHLY and CDR2 FYNNEI. CDR3 sequence: CASHRLPSYEQYF. The CDR3 region has the DNA TGTGCCAGCCATCGACTGCCCTCCTACGAGCAGTACTTC.

This chain's CDR3 is CASSPSGTGGYEQYF. The CDR3 nucleotides read TGTGCCAGCAGCCCATCCGGGACAGGGGGCTACGAGCAGTACTTC. J is TRBJ2-7 and V is TRBV3-1 (or the pseudogene TRBV3-2); 11 bases are a match to TRBD1. The CDR3 length is 15 residues. V lost 4 bases, J lost 3 bases, and 5 bases stayed unmatched. Germline V gene lookup returns CDR1 LGHDT and CDR2 YNNKEL (reference sequence).

V usage is TRBV7-2 and J usage is TRBJ2-7; 13 bases are shared with TRBD2. Germline values: CDR1 SGHTA, CDR2 FQGNSA. Unmatched junction bases numbered 9, after V lost 1 base and J lost 6 bases. The CDR3 runs to 17 residues. CDR3 sequence reads: CASSLGRTSGSIGEQYF. The CDR3 DNA sequence: TGTGCCAGCAGCTTAGGCCGGACTAGCGGGAGCATTGGCGAGCAGTACTTC.

This clone has just one count. This chain joins TRBV4-2 and TRBJ2-5; 9 bases fit TRBD1. This CDR3 is 19 amino acids long. CDR1 LGHNA and CDR2 YNFKEQ come from the germline V gene. Germline trimming cut 4 bases from V and 3 bases from J; bases unmatched to any gene: 18. In nucleotides, the CDR3 is TGTGCCAGCAGCCCAGGTCAATTTGGGACAGGGTTGATGGAAGAGACCCAGTACTTC. Protein sequence: CASSPGQFGTGLMEETQYF.

J is TRBJ2-1 and V is TRBV2; 12 bases align to TRBD2. The V and J ends lost 0 bases and 8 bases, in that order; junction bases with no gene match: 8. Germline V gene data show CDR1 as SNHLY and CDR2 as FYNNEI. CDR3 length equals 17 residues. The CDR3 is CASSEAFPTSGRYEQFF. The CDR3 DNA sequence: TGTGCCAGCAGTGAAGCCTTTCCGACTAGCGGGAGATATGAGCAGTTCTTC.

This chain connects TRBV5-4 to TRBJ1-4; D is possibly TRBD1 (5 bases). Germline V gene lookup returns CDR1 SGHNT and CDR2 YYREEE (reference sequence). V gave up 2 bases and J gave up 8 bases, with 10 bases separating them. This CDR3 spans 13 amino acids. The CDR3 nucleotides are TGTGCCAGCAGCTTAAGGGGAAACGAAAAACTGTTTTTT. Its protein is CASSLRGNEKLFF.

V gene TRBV29-1 combines with J gene TRBJ2-5; the D gene is possibly TRBD2 (5 bases). Germline V lookup: CDR1 SQVTM, CDR2 ANQGSEA. The CDR3 consists of 12 residues. V lost 2 bases to trimming and J lost 7 bases, with 11 bases between them. The CDR3 loop is CSVEIAEGTQYF. The CDR3 DNA follows: TGCAGCGTTGAAATCGCCGAGGGGACCCAGTACTTC. The full variable domain, completed using reference TRBV29-1 and TRBJ2-5, is SAVISQKPSRDICQRGTSLTIQCQVDSQVTMMFWYRQQPGQSLTLIATANQGSEATYESGFVIDKFPISRPNLTFSTLTVSNMSPEDSSIYLCSVEIAEGTQYFGPGTRLLVL.

This chain joins TRBV30 and TRBJ1-1; D might be TRBD1 (5 bases). The CDR3 extends over 13 amino acids. The V gene lost 2 bases and the J gene lost 3 bases, with 10 bases spanning the gap. The germline CDR1 and CDR2 sequences are GTSNPN and SVGIG (reference sequence). The CDR3 protein is CAWSRTLDTEAFF. CDR3 DNA: TGTGCCTGGAGTAGGACACTCGACACTGAAGCTTTCTTT.

This chain joins TRBV6-1 and TRBJ1-6, with 7 bases aligning to TRBD1. Germline V gives CDR1 MNHNS, CDR2 SASEGT. CDR3 length: 14 residues. The junction had 7 bases not matched to a gene; V was cut back by 3 bases and J by 11 bases. The CDR3 sequence: CASSDGQGETPLHF. CDR3 bases: TGTGCCAGCAGTGACGGGCAGGGGGAGACACCCCTCCACTTT.

V gene TRBV18 combines with J gene TRBJ2-5, with D possibly matching TRBD2 (5 bases). This CDR3 contains 13 residues. The V gene lost 6 bases and the J gene lost 1 base, with 9 bases spanning the gap. From germline, CDR1 is KGHSH and CDR2 LQKENI. CDR3 DNA sequence: TGTGCCAGCTCCGAGGGATCCCAAGAGACCCAGTACTTC. This sequence encodes CASSEGSQETQYF.

The chain joins TRBV10-3 to TRBJ2-7, with 10 nucleotides matching TRBD1. The CDR3 has 15 amino acids. CDR1 and CDR2 (germline): ENHRY, SYGVKD. V shed 8 bases and J 3 bases; nucleotides not matched to a gene: 10. CDR3 loop: CAILRKGTGDYEQYF. Here the CDR3 DNA reads TGTGCCATCCTGAGGAAGGGGACAGGGGACTACGAGCAGTACTTC.

The V and J genes are TRBV7-6 and TRBJ2-1, with TRBD2 identical over 11 bases. Trimming cost V 4 bases and J 7 bases; bases outside gene matches: 6. CDR1 is SGHVS and CDR2 is FNYEAQ in the germline V gene. This CDR3 region has 15 residues. The CDR3: CASSSSPSGRNEQFF. CDR3 nucleotide sequence: TGTGCCAGCAGCTCTTCGCCTAGCGGGAGGAATGAGCAGTTCTTC.

J is TRBJ1-4 and V is TRBV11-1; no definite D call. This CDR3 region has 13 residues. V lost 4 bases to trimming and J lost 4 bases, with 7 bases between them. Germline CDR1 SGHAT, CDR2 FQDESV (reference sequence). The CDR3 reads CASSSEVNEKLFF. In DNA, the CDR3 is TGTGCCAGCAGCTCAGAAGTTAATGAAAAACTGTTTTTT.

Comments on this clone: Other DNA sequences in the same sample also yield this CDR3. The rearrangement links TRBV5-1 to TRBJ2-7; 13 bases map to TRBD2. The CDR3 has 14 residues. With 0 bases clipped from V and 6 bases from J, the junction kept 0 bases outside the gene matches. Germline CDR1 SGHRS, CDR2 YFSETQ. CDR3 in amino acids: CASSLGLAGGEQYF. In nucleotides, the CDR3 is TGCGCCAGCAGCTTGGGACTAGCGGGAGGCGAGCAGTACTTC.

V and J are TRBV7-9 and TRBJ1-2; TRBD1 agrees at 7 bases. V lost 1 base and J lost 7; bases outside the gene matches: 6. From germline, CDR1 is SEHNR and CDR2 FQNEAQ (reference sequence). This CDR3 region has 14 residues. The CDR3 nucleotides are TGTGCCAGCAGCTTAGATGACAGGGCGGGTGGCTACACCTTC. This codes for CASSLDDRAGGYTF. The full variable domain, its missing parts supplied by reference TRBV7-9 and TRBJ1-2, is DTGVSQNPRHKITKRGQNVTFRCDPISEHNRLYWYRQTLGQGPEFLTYFQNEAQLEKSRLLSDRFSAERPKGSFSTLEIQRTEQGDSAMYLCASSLDDRAGGYTFGSGTRLTVV.

The rearrangement links TRBV2 to TRBJ2-2, with D perhaps matching TRBD1 (6 bases). Trimming shortened V by 6 bases and J by 1 base, and 9 bases separated the two germline ends. The CDR3 is made up of 14 amino acids. Looked up from germline, CDR1 is SNHLY and CDR2 is FYNNEI. The CDR3 protein is CASRARGNTGELFF. The CDR3 coding sequence is TGTGCCAGCAGGGCCAGGGGGAACACCGGGGAGCTGTTTTTT.

The rearrangement joins TRBV27 to TRBJ1-1; TRBD1 matches 7 bases. Germline V lookup: CDR1 MNHEY, CDR2 SMNVEV (reference sequence). The V gene end was trimmed by 2 bases and the J gene end by 2 bases; junction bases not matched to a gene: 2. The CDR3 sequence is 14 residues long. DNA of the CDR3: TGTGCCAGCAGTTTAGACAGGGCTAACACTGAAGCTTTCTTT. This translates into CASSLDRANTEAFF.

This chain joins TRBV9 and TRBJ2-5; TRBD2 aligns across 10 bases. Germline CDR1 is SGDLS and CDR2 is YYNGEE. J lost 3 bases, V lost 0 bases, and 8 bases had no gene match. The CDR3 consists of 17 residues. The CDR3 protein is CASSVEIAGGGEETQYF. CDR3 nucleotides: TGTGCCAGCAGCGTAGAGATAGCGGGAGGAGGGGAAGAGACCCAGTACTTC.

This chain joins TRBV11-3 and TRBJ2-5; D possibly corresponds to TRBD2 (6 bases). The CDR3 has 15 amino acids. In germline, CDR1 is SGHNT, CDR2 YENEEA. V lost 1 base, J lost 4 bases, and 13 bases lay in between. The CDR3 nucleotides are TGTGCCAGCAGCTTAGCGGGAGTCGGTCGAGAGACCCAGTACTTC. Translation gives CASSLAGVGRETQYF.

J is TRBJ2-7 and V is TRBV21-1; TRBD2 is the table's D call and was not checked against the DNA. TRBV21-1 is assigned pseudogene status. This CDR3 has 14 amino acids. Here the CDR3 reads CASSTRGLSYEQYF. As DNA, the CDR3 is TGTGCCAGCAGTACCCGAGGCCTTTCCTACGAGCAGTACTTC.

The rearrangement joins TRBV15 to TRBJ1-4, with 10 bases aligning to TRBD1. The CDR3 runs 15 residues. Per the germline V gene, CDR1 is LNHNV and CDR2 is YYDKDF (reference sequence). V trimming: 4 bases; J trimming: 6 bases; junction bases outside the gene matches: 5. In DNA, the CDR3 is TGTGCCACCAGCACGAGTGGACAGGGGGATGAAAAACTGTTTTTT. Translated, it gives CATSTSGQGDEKLFF.

The chain has TRBV9 and TRBJ1-1; 10 bases are shared with TRBD1. J was trimmed by 6 bases and V by 4 bases; bases with no gene match: 9. The CDR3 length is 15 residues. Germline assignment: CDR1 SGDLS and CDR2 YYNGEE. CDR3 residues: CASSPGGDRGSEAFF. As DNA, the CDR3 is TGTGCCAGCAGCCCCGGGGGGGACAGGGGTTCTGAAGCTTTCTTT.

V is TRBV11-3 and J is TRBJ2-6, with 8 nucleotides matching TRBD1. The CDR3 is 19 residues long. Germline CDR1 reads SGHNT; CDR2 reads YENEEA. J gave up 3 bases and V 2 bases, and 12 bases lay outside the gene matches. This chain's CDR3 is CASSLLSDRGLGGANVLTF. The CDR3 DNA reads as TGTGCCAGCAGCTTACTTTCCGACAGGGGATTAGGTGGGGCCAACGTCCTGACTTTC.

There are a few counts of this clone. The rearrangement uses TRBV18 and TRBJ1-1, with 7 positions matching TRBD1. The CDR3 has 14 residues. CDR1 is KGHSH and CDR2 is LQKENI in the germline V gene. Trimming removed 3 bases from V and 1 base from J; junction bases left unmatched: 2. The CDR3 DNA sequence: TGTGCCAGCTCACCCCGACAGGGGAACACTGAAGCTTTCTTT. This codes for CASSPRQGNTEAFF.

This chain links TRBV18 with TRBJ2-1, with 7 bases aligning to TRBD2. CDR3 length equals 16 residues. CDR1 is KGHSH and CDR2 is LQKENI in the germline V gene. V gave up 1 base and J gave up 8 bases; unmatched junction bases: 11. The CDR3 loop reads CASSPRRGSWGDEQFF. The CDR3 bases are TGTGCCAGCTCACCACGGCGCGGGAGCTGGGGGGATGAGCAGTTCTTC.